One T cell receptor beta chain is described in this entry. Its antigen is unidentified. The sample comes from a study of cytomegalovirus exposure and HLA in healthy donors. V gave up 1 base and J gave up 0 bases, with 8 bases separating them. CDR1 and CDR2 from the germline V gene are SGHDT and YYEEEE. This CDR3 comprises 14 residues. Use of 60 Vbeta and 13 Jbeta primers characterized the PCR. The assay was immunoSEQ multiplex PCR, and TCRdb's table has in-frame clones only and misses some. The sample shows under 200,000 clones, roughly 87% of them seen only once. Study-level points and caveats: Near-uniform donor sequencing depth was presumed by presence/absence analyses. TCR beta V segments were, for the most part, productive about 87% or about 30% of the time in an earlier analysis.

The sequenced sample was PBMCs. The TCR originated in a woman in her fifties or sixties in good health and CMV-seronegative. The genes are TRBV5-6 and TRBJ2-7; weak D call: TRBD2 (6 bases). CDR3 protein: CASSLRETSYEQYF. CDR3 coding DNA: TGTGCCAGCAGCTTGCGGGAGACCTCCTACGAGCAGTACTTC.